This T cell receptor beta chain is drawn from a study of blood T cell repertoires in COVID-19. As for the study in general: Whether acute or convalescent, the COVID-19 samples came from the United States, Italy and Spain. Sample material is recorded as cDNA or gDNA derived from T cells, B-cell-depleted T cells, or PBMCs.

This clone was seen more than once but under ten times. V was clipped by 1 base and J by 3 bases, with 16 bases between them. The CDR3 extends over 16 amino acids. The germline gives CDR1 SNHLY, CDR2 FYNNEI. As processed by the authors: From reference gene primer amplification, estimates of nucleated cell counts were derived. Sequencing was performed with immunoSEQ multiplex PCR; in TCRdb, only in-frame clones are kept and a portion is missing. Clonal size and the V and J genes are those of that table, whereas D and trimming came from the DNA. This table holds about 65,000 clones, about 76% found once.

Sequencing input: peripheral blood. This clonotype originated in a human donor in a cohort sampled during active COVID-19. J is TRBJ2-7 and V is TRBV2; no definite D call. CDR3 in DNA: TGTGCCAGCAGTGAAGAGCCCTTCTCTCGAATCTACGAGCAGTACTTC. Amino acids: CASSEEPFSRIYEQYF.